This T cell receptor (beta chain) was recorded in a study of cytomegalovirus exposure and HLA in healthy donors. V trimming: 4 bases; J trimming: 4 bases; junction bases outside the gene matches: 5. The CDR3 covers 14 residues. Germline assignment: CDR1 SGDLS and CDR2 YYNGEE. Findings of the study overall: Sequences of the TCR beta chain were said to predict the HLA-A and HLA-B alleles of most subjects accurately.

This clone appeared a single time. The target antigen is unknown. 13 Jbeta primers and 60 Vbeta primers were used for the PCR. TCRdb's copy holds only in-frame clones and misses some; the assay was immunoSEQ multiplex PCR. The table includes under 150,000 clones, around 82% detected once. Input material: PBMCs. The source of this sequence is a boy aged 5-17 years in good health and CMV-seronegative. V is TRBV9 and J is TRBJ2-3; 8 nucleotides match TRBD1. The CDR3 region has the DNA TGTGCCAGCAGCAGAGGACAGGGCCCAGATACGCAGTATTTT. Translated: CASSRGQGPDTQYF.